This T cell receptor (beta chain) derives from a study of a mutant IDH1 vaccine in newly diagnosed glioma. Whole-study context: First vaccine doses came 4-6 weeks after radiotherapy alone, or with temozolomide cycles. The V12 visit happened in week 35, and the V13 visit happened in week 47. Most patients had radiochemotherapy with temozolomide before enrollment; others had one alone.

Repertoires were generated with immunoSEQ multiplex PCR, while TCRdb's copy carries only in-frame clones and drops some. The repertoire holds about 67,000 clones, with around 83% as singletons. Notes on this clone: The antigen remains unidentified.

Stated time point: week 47, end of study. Mutant IDH1 20-mer peptide, at 300 ug, made up each vaccine dose, with topical imiquimod. Across weeks 1, 3, 5, 7, 11, 15, 19 and 23, patients received a vaccination each time, eight in all. CDR3 length: 13 residues. Trimming shortened V by 6 bases and J by 0 bases, and 11 bases separated the two germline ends. CDR1 and CDR2 from the germline V gene are SQVTM and ANQGSEA. The TCR was taken from a young man with glioma. The material was PBMCs, obtained from a glioma patient whose treatment included an IDH1 peptide vaccine. The chain recombines TRBV29-1 with TRBJ1-1; maybe TRBD1 (6 bases). The CDR3 sequence is CSVTGRMNTEAFF. The CDR3 DNA sequence: TGCAGCGTCACAGGGCGCATGAACACTGAAGCTTTCTTT.